The 10 T cell receptor beta chains below all came from one sample that was sequenced in a study of cytomegalovirus exposure and HLA in healthy donors. PCR primers comprised 60 Vbeta and 13 Jbeta primers. TCRdb keeps only in-frame clones here, not all; method: immunoSEQ multiplex PCR. Among about 150,000 clones listed, approximately 81% were seen once. Sequencing was performed on PBMCs. These receptors all stem from a male donor in good health and CMV-seronegative.

The rearrangement joins TRBV27 to TRBJ2-7, with 7 bases fitting TRBD1. The CDR3 contains 12 residues. J was trimmed by 2 bases and V by 8 bases; bases with no gene match: 3. Germline V gives CDR1 MNHEY, CDR2 SMNVEV (reference sequence). CDR3 coding DNA: TGTGCCAGCGGGCAGGGGGCCTACGAGCAGTACTTC. It yields the protein CASGQGAYEQYF.

This sequence joins TRBV7-2 and TRBJ2-5; 13 nucleotides line up with TRBD2. Germline CDR1 and CDR2: SGHTA and FQGNSA. The V and J ends lost 1 base and 0 bases, in that order; junction bases with no gene match: 5. The CDR3 length is 18 residues. The CDR3 is CASSLGTSGGRYQETQYF. As DNA, the CDR3 is TGTGCCAGCAGCTTAGGGACTAGCGGGGGCCGGTACCAAGAGACCCAGTACTTC.

The J gene is TRBJ2-1, the V gene TRBV9; D possibly corresponds to TRBD2 (5 bases). The length of the CDR3 is 18 residues. The germline V and J ends were trimmed by 2 bases and 7 bases, with 25 bases remaining between them. The germline V gene has CDR1 SGDLS and CDR2 YYNGEE. The CDR3 loop is CASSVQTTTRREVNEQFF. As DNA, the CDR3 is TGTGCCAGCAGCGTCCAAACTACTACTAGACGCGAGGTAAATGAGCAGTTCTTC. Supplemented by reference TRBV9 and TRBJ2-1, the full variable domain reads DSGVTQTPKHLITATGQRVTLRCSPRSGDLSVYWYQQSLDQGLQFLIQYYNGEERAKGNILERFSAQQFPDLHSELNLSSLELGDSALYFCASSVQTTTRREVNEQFFGPGTRLTVL.

The V call is TRBV5-1, the J call TRBJ2-3; 9 positions agree with TRBD1. With V trimmed by 7 bases and J by 0 bases, 6 bases remained unmatched. Germline V gives CDR1 SGHRS, CDR2 YFSETQ. The CDR3 is made up of 15 amino acids. Written as DNA, the CDR3 is TGCGCCAGCGCACGACAGGGGGGGAGCACAGATACGCAGTATTTT. It encodes CASARQGGSTDTQYF.

The chain carries TRBV6-5 and TRBJ1-4; a possible D gene is TRBD1 (5 bases). CDR1 is MNHEY and CDR2 is SVGAGI in the germline V gene. The CDR3 sequence is 15 residues long. Trimming took 9 bases from V and 6 from J, leaving 20 bases between them. The DNA for the CDR3 is TGTGCCAGATCCTACCGGGGACGGGGGGATGAAAAACTGTTTTTT. Amino acids: CARSYRGRGDEKLFF.

The rearrangement uses TRBV29-1 and TRBJ2-2; 9 bases agree with TRBD1. The CDR3 has 15 amino acids. V lost 6 bases and J lost 3; bases outside the gene matches: 8. Germline V CDR1 and CDR2: SQVTM, ANQGSEA. CDR3 in DNA: TGCAGCGTAAGCGGGACAGGGTGGTACACCGGGGAGCTGTTTTTT. As protein: CSVSGTGWYTGELFF.

The rearrangement joins TRBV19 to TRBJ1-5; no clear D gene. Trimming removed 3 bases from V and 6 bases from J, with 6 bases in between. The CDR3 runs 12 residues. Germline V gives CDR1 LNHDA, CDR2 SQIVND (reference sequence). The CDR3 protein is CASSIEGQPQHF. DNA for the CDR3: TGTGCCAGTAGTATCGAGGGTCAGCCCCAGCATTTT.

The CDR3 here is CASSRNPPGGANTGELFF. CDR3 coding DNA: TGTGCCAGCAGTCGAAACCCTCCGGGGGGAGCGAACACCGGGGAGCTGTTTTTT. The V call is TRBV6-8, the J call TRBJ2-2; 7 bases are shared with TRBD2. Germline V gene lookup returns CDR1 MNHGY and CDR2 SAAAGT. The CDR3 is 18 amino acids. The J segment lost 0 bases and the V segment lost 5 bases, leaving 12 bases of the junction unmatched.

The chain uses TRBV19 and TRBJ1-2, with D possibly being TRBD1 (6 bases). The CDR3 totals 15 residues. The V end lost 7 bases, the J end lost 3 bases, and 18 bases lay between the germline ends. Per the germline V gene, CDR1 is LNHDA and CDR2 is SQIVND (reference sequence). As DNA, the CDR3 is TGTGCCAGTAAAGCCGACGGAACAGGGTACTATGGCTACACCTTC. Translating it yields CASKADGTGYYGYTF.

This clone was detected only a few times. CDR3 amino acids: CASSPAYEQYF. In nucleotides, the CDR3 is TGTGCCAGCAGCCCAGCCTACGAGCAGTACTTC. The chain combines TRBV6-1 with TRBJ2-7; the D is unclear. V was trimmed by 6 bases and J by 2 bases, leaving 5 bases between them. The CDR3 runs 11 residues. Germline CDR1 reads MNHNS; CDR2 reads SASEGT.